This paragraph covers one TCR beta chain sequence. This entry comes from a study of T cell responses to AZD1222 COVID-19 vaccine. CDR3 size: 14 residues. Germline assignment: CDR1 KGHSH and CDR2 LQKENI. Trimming pared 3 bases from V and 4 bases from J, leaving 10 bases between. Sequenced by immunoSEQ multiplex PCR; TCRdb stores in-frame clones only, minus some. The sample holds under 80,000 clones, roughly 87% seen once. This chain links TRBV18 with TRBJ1-3; possible D gene TRBD1, 5 bases. Sequenced here: peripheral blood, sampled 28 days after the second AZD1222 dose. The receptor's source is an adult who received the AZD1222 COVID-19 vaccine. DNA of the CDR3: TGTGCCAGCTCACCGGGGGAAGGAGGAAACACCATATATTTT. It is translated as CASSPGEGGNTIYF.